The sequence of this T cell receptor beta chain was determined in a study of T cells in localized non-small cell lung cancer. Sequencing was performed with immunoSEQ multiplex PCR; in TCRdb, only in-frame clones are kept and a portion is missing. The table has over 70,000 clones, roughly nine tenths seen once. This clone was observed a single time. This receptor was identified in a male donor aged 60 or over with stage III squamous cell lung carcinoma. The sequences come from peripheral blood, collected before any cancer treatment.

The CDR3 nucleotides are TGTGCCAGCAGCCCCCAGACAGTTCAACCCCAGCATTTT. It encodes CASSPQTVQPQHF. The chain recombines TRBV7-2 with TRBJ1-5; a weak D match, TRBD1 (5 bases). V lost 5 bases, J lost 10 bases, and 15 bases lay in between. Germline V gene data show CDR1 as SGHTA and CDR2 as FQGNSA. The CDR3 length is 13 residues.